This T cell receptor beta chain was obtained from a study of shared clonotypes between healthy human individuals. This clone has only a few counts. Its specificity is unknown. General study results and limits: Represented genetic and exposure-history diversity was restricted by having few donors.

Sorted-subset replicate PCR reactions contained 150 to 200 ng DNA, corresponding to some 29,000 T cell genomes. Data came from immunoSEQ multiplex PCR; TCRdb stores just in-frame clones and leaves some out. The sample lists approximately 640,000 clones, about three quarters seen once, with around 2% in the top ten. Sequenced sample: memory CD4+ T cells sorted from blood. Subset of the sample: CD45RA-negative fraction. The clonotype was recovered from a woman aged 25 to 39 in good health.

The CDR3 region is CASSPRGQGALSTDTQYF. CDR3 sequence (DNA): TGTGCCAGCTCACCACGGGGACAGGGGGCGCTTAGCACAGATACGCAGTATTTT. The V gene is TRBV18, the J gene TRBJ2-3, with 12 bases matching TRBD1. The CDR3 runs to 18 residues. Germline lookup yields CDR1 KGHSH and CDR2 LQKENI. The ends lost 1 base at V and 0 bases at J; junction bases unmatched: 5.